One T cell receptor beta chain is described in this entry. The authors reverse transcribed about 0.5 to 1 ug RNA with random hexamers. Multiplex PCR with immunoSEQ amplified the TCR beta CDR3 across 54 Vbeta and 13 Jbeta. TCRdb re-analysed the immunoSEQ multiplex PCR reads in MiXCR, keeping a single row per CDR3 protein. Counted here are about 81,000 distinct CDR3 sequences, around 94% occurring once; the ten biggest clones make up more than 0.8%. This specimen comes from a study of CD8 T cells in Susac syndrome. Study-wide context: Patients with Susac syndrome were, at the time of blood collection, therapy-naive, maintained on corticosteroids, or maintained on intravenous immunoglobulin alone.

This CDR3 contains 12 residues. Trimming removed 7 bases from V and 1 base from J; junction bases left unmatched: 3. Germline V gene sequence: CDR1 SQVTM, CDR2 ANQGSEA. TEMRA cells were FACS-enriched and CD8+ and CD4+ T cells negatively isolated. The specimen was CD8+ T cells from PBMCs. This receptor was identified in a human donor with Susac syndrome. The V call is TRBV29-1, the J call TRBJ2-5; TRBD1 matches at 7 bases. The CDR3 region has the DNA TGCAGCGCTTGGACAGGCCAAGAGACCCAGTACTTC. Protein: CSAWTGQETQYF.